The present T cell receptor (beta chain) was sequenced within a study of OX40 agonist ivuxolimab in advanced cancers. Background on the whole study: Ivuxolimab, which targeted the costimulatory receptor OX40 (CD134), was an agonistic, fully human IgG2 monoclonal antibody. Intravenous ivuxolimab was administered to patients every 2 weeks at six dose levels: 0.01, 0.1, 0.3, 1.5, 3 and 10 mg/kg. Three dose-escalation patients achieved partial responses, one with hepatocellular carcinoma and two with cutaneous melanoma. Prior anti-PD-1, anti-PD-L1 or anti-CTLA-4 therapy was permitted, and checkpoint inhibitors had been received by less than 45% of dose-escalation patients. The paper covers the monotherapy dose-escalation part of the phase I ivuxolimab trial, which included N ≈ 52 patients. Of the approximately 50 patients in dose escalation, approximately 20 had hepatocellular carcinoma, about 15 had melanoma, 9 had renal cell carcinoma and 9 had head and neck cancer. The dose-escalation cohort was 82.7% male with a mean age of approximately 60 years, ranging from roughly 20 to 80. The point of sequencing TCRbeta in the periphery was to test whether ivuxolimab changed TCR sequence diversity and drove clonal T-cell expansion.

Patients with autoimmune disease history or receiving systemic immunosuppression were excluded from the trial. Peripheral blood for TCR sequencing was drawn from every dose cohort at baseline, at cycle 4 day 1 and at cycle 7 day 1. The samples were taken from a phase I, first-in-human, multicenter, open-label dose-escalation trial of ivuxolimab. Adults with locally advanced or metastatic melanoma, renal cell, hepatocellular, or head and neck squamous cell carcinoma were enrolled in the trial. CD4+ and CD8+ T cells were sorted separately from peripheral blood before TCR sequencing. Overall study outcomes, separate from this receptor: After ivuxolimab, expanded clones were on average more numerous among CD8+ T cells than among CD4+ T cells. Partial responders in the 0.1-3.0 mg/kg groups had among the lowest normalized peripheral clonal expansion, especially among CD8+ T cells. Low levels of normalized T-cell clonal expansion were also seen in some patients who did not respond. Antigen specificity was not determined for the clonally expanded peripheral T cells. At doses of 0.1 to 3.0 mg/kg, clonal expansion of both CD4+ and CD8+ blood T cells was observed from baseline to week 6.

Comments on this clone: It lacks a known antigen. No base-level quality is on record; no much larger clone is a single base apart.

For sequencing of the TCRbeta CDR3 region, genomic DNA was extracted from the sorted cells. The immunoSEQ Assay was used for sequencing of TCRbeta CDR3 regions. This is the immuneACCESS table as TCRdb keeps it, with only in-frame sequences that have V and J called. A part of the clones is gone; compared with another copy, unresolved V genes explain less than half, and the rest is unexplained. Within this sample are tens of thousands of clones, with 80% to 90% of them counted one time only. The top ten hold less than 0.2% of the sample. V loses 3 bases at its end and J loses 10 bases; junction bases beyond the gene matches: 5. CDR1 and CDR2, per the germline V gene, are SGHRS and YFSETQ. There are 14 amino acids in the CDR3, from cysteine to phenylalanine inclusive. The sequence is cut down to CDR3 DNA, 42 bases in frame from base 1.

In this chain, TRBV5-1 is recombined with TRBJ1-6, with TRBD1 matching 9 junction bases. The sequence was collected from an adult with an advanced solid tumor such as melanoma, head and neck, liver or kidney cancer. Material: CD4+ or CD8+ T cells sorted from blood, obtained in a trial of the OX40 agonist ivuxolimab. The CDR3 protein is CASSSGTGNSPLHF. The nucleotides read TGCGCCAGCAGCTCCGGGACAGGGAACTCACCCCTCCACTTT.